This T cell receptor beta chain was identified in a study of control samples from healthy donors and cancer patients. Sequencing was performed with immunoSEQ multiplex PCR; in TCRdb, only in-frame clones are kept and a portion is missing. The table lists more than 70,000 clones, 85% to 95% of them singletons. The V end was cut by 6 bases, the J end by 7 bases, with 15 bases between. This CDR3 has 13 residues. Germline assignment: CDR1 SNHLY and CDR2 FYNNEI. Sequenced material: blood. The source of this sequence is a woman aged 30 to 39 in good health. V gene TRBV2 combines with J gene TRBJ1-1; maybe TRBD1 (6 bases). The CDR3: CASSNMGGIEAFF. In DNA form, the CDR3 reads TGTGCCAGCAGCAATATGGGGGGCATTGAAGCTTTCTTT.